This T cell receptor beta chain was documented in a study of immune cell composition in non-small cell lung cancer. Study details: Lung adenocarcinoma or squamous carcinoma made up most tumours.

Only in-frame clones appear in the TCRdb table, and some are missing; sequencing was by immunoSEQ multiplex PCR. The sample contains 3,000 to 4,000 clones, roughly 74% of which appear only once. Study-wide results and caveats: Smoking pack-years did not significantly correlate with tumour TCR-beta clonality. Lung adenocarcinomas had lower top 10 clone scores and clonality than squamous tumours.

Comment on this clone: Antigen unknown.

Frozen unsorted single-cell suspensions supplied the genomic DNA. The source of this sequence is a human donor with non-small cell lung cancer. The sequenced sample was lung tumor tissue.

CDR3 residues: CASSQGLRGGTEAFF. As DNA, the CDR3 is TGCGCCAGCAGCCAGGGTCTAAGGGGGGGCACTGAAGCTTTCTTT. The V gene is TRBV4-1, the J gene TRBJ1-1; a weak D match, TRBD1 (6 bases). Trimming left V 3 bases short and J 4 bases short, with 15 bases between. The germline CDR1 and CDR2 sequences are MGHRA and YSYEKL. The CDR3 runs 15 residues.